This T cell receptor beta chain originates from a study of cytomegalovirus exposure and HLA in healthy donors. Some clones are missing from TCRdb's copy, which holds only in-frame ones; the method was immunoSEQ multiplex PCR. This table has about 74,000 clones, around 94% appearing once. CDR3 length: 14 residues. The germline CDR1 and CDR2 sequences are MNHEY and SVGAGI. V lost 6 bases and J 1 base, leaving 11 bases between the germline ends. This chain links TRBV6-5 with TRBJ2-3; the D gene is possibly TRBD1 (6 bases). Sequenced: PBMCs. The sequence was obtained from a woman in her late teens or twenties in good health and CMV-seropositive. The CDR3 DNA reads as TGTGCCAGCAGCAGGGGCGTGGGCACAGATACGCAGTATTTT. Encoded protein: CASSRGVGTDTQYF.